The clone carrying this T cell receptor beta chain showed up just once. Its matching antigen is unknown. Other DNA sequences in the sample encode the same CDR3. Some clones are missing from TCRdb's copy, which holds only in-frame ones; the method was immunoSEQ multiplex PCR. The sample consists of around 2,500 clones, about 85% of them appearing once. This record comes from a study of brain metastases from non-small cell lung cancer. Points from the study as a whole: Metastases had sparse T cells but largely shared repertoires with primaries.

The CDR3 is 17 amino acids. Germline CDR1 and CDR2: SGHNT and YYREEE (reference sequence). With 2 bases removed from V and 3 bases from J, the gap between germline ends came to 20 bases. Sequenced: primary lung tumor tissue. The rearrangement joins TRBV5-4 to TRBJ1-1; the D gene is possibly TRBD1 (6 bases). This TCR came from a donor aged 40 or over with non-small cell lung cancer. The CDR3 DNA follows: TGTGCCAGCAGCTTTACGGGACACAACCCGAGGGACACTGAAGCTTTCTTT. This translates into CASSFTGHNPRDTEAFF.